These T cell receptor beta chains were read from a single sample in a study of identical twins. TCRdb reprocessed the 5' RACE reads via MiXCR and lists one record per CDR3 protein. The table shows about 490,000 distinct CDR3 sequences, with about 15% occurring only once. In addition, the sample was reused for a study of yellow fever vaccine responses in identical twins.

Sequenced sample: CD4+ T cells sorted from blood. The receptors were sampled from a woman aged 18-35 years in good health. CDR3s include the opening cysteine and the closing phenylalanine or tryptophan. Each record gives: clone size, D gene, V gene, J gene, CDR3 protein, CDR3 DNA. A D gene is named only where the DNA matches it firmly. Size is omitted from some rows. Given values are once, few, many or a class for expanded clones.

>few|TRBD2|TRBV4-1|TRBJ2-7
CASSPGLAEWYEQYF
TGCGCCAGCAGCCCAGGACTAGCGGAGTGGTACGAGCAGTACTTC
>-|-|TRBV7-9|TRBJ1-1
CASSLVGLEAFF
TGTGCCAGCAGCTTAGTAGGCCTCGAAGCTTTCTTT
>-|-|TRBV3-1|TRBJ2-7
CASSPSKTYEQYF
TGTGCCAGCAGCCCATCAAAAACCTACGAGCAGTACTTC
>-|TRBD2|TRBV4-1|TRBJ2-5
CASSQDPLPQRGLEETQYF
TGCGCCAGCAGCCAAGACCCACTGCCCCAGCGGGGGTTGGAGGAGACCCAGTACTTC
>few|TRBD2|TRBV5-1|TRBJ2-2
CASSEGLAGFTGELFF
TGCGCCAGCAGCGAGGGACTAGCGGGGTTCACCGGGGAGCTGTTTTTT
>-|TRBD1|TRBV5-1|TRBJ2-7
CASSWGTGVTEQYF
TGCGCCAGCAGCTGGGGGACAGGGGTAACCGAGCAGTACTTC
>few|-|TRBV7-3|TRBJ2-7
CASSSSGGKRFYEQYF
TGTGCCAGCAGCTCCTCGGGTGGTAAGCGGTTCTACGAGCAGTACTTC
>-|-|TRBV20-1|TRBJ2-6
CSASQGAYFPGANVLTF
TGCAGTGCTAGTCAAGGAGCATATTTCCCTGGGGCCAACGTCCTGACTTTC
>-|-|TRBV7-9|TRBJ2-7
CASSLERSPYEQYF
TGTGCCAGCAGCTTAGAAAGGAGCCCCTACGAGCAGTACTTC
>few|-|TRBV12-3/TRBV12-4|TRBJ1-4
CASSFSSSGKLFF
TGTGCCAGCAGTTTCTCGTCGAGCGGAAAACTGTTTTTT
>once|TRBD2|TRBV19|TRBJ2-7
CASSRREGLLYEQYF
TGTGCCAGTAGTAGGCGGGAGGGCCTCCTCTACGAGCAGTACTTC
>-|-|TRBV3-1|TRBJ2-2
CASSQGWGSNTGELFF
TGTGCCAGCAGCCAAGGGTGGGGCTCGAACACCGGGGAGCTGTTTTTT
>few|TRBD2|TRBV12-3/TRBV12-4|TRBJ2-7
CASSPSGLAGYEQYF
TGTGCCAGCAGTCCCTCCGGACTAGCCGGCTACGAGCAGTACTTC
>-|-|TRBV20-1|TRBJ1-1
CSATGWGGTEAFF
TGCAGTGCTACCGGTTGGGGAGGCACTGAAGCTTTCTTT
>few|-|TRBV5-1|TRBJ2-4
CASSLGRETKNIQYF
TGCGCCAGCAGCTTGGGTAGGGAGACCAAAAACATTCAGTACTTC
>few|-|TRBV10-3|TRBJ1-2
CAARVQANYGYTF
TGTGCCGCCCGGGTACAGGCTAACTATGGCTACACCTTC
>-|-|TRBV15|TRBJ2-2
CATSTLQGTGELFF
TGTGCCACCAGCACGTTACAGGGTACCGGGGAGCTGTTTTTT
>few|-|TRBV7-2|TRBJ2-1
CASSLVGGPFPNEQFF
TGTGCCAGCAGCTTAGTCGGGGGCCCTTTCCCCAATGAGCAGTTCTTC
>-|TRBD2|TRBV15|TRBJ2-2
CATSRRLAGNTGELFF
TGTGCCACCAGCAGGCGACTAGCGGGGAACACCGGGGAGCTGTTTTTT
>few|-|TRBV5-1|TRBJ2-3
CASSLRDTRTDTQYF
TGCGCCAGCAGCCTACGGGACACTCGCACAGATACGCAGTATTTT
>-|-|TRBV12-3/TRBV12-4|TRBJ2-2
CASSPQGGISGELFF
TGTGCCAGCAGTCCCCAGGGGGGCATCTCCGGGGAGCTGTTTTTT
>few|TRBD2|TRBV12-3/TRBV12-4|TRBJ2-1
CASRILSGGPYNEQFF
TGTGCCAGCAGAATTCTGTCGGGAGGGCCTTACAATGAGCAGTTCTTC
>few|-|TRBV12-3/TRBV12-4|TRBJ2-3
CASSARGAEGTDTQYF
TGTGCCAGCAGTGCCCGGGGGGCCGAGGGCACAGATACGCAGTATTTT
>-|-|TRBV12-3/TRBV12-4|TRBJ2-1
CASSLWVNEQFF
TGTGCCAGCAGTTTATGGGTCAATGAGCAGTTCTTC
>-|-|TRBV7-8|TRBJ2-7
CASSLGLPDLGEQYF
TGTGCCAGCAGCTTAGGGCTCCCGGACTTGGGAGAGCAGTACTTC
>many|-|TRBV27|TRBJ2-3
CASSRRQHPTDTQYF
TGTGCCAGCAGTCGAAGACAGCACCCCACAGATACGCAGTATTTT
>-|-|TRBV7-8|TRBJ1-1
CASSLGEARGVSEAFF
TGTGCCAGCAGCTTAGGGGAGGCCCGGGGGGTTTCTGAAGCTTTCTTT
>few|-|TRBV7-8|TRBJ1-6
CASSSGTRNSPLHF
TGTGCCAGCAGCTCCGGGACACGCAATTCACCCCTCCACTTT
>-|-|TRBV25-1|TRBJ1-4
CASSGGQAEKLFF
TGTGCCAGCTCGGGGGGGCAGGCTGAAAAACTGTTTTTT